The clone carrying this TCR beta chain was seen a single time. Authors' methods: Quantification of nucleated cells was approximated via reference gene primer amplification. Data came from immunoSEQ multiplex PCR; TCRdb stores just in-frame clones and leaves some out. V and J calls and clone size are as listed in that table; D and trimming were resolved from the DNA. Of about 330,000 clones in the sample, 86% were seen once. This record comes from a study of blood T cell repertoires in COVID-19. Overall study context: The United States, Italy and Spain were the sources of the acute and convalescent COVID-19 samples. The cDNA or gDNA used as material had been derived from T cells, B-cell-depleted T cells, or PBMCs.

The CDR3 extends over 16 amino acids. Germline V gene lookup returns CDR1 MDHEN and CDR2 SYDVKM. With 6 bases removed from V and 4 bases from J, the gap between germline ends came to 16 bases. Material: peripheral blood. The sequence came from a woman aged 45 to 65 with acute or convalescent COVID-19. The V gene is TRBV28, the J gene TRBJ2-6; perhaps TRBD2 as D (6 bases). CDR3 in amino acids: CASRPQGGVGANVLTF. The CDR3 bases are TGTGCCAGCAGACCCCAAGGAGGGGTGGGGGCCAACGTCCTGACTTTC. The full variable domain, its missing parts supplied by reference TRBV28 and TRBJ2-6, is DVKVTQSSRYLVKRTGEKVFLECVQDMDHENMFWYRQDPGLGLRLIYFSYDVKMKEKGDIPEGYSVSREKKERFSLILESASTNQTSMYLCASRPQGGVGANVLTFGAGSRLTVL.